Presented here are 6 T cell receptor beta chains from one specimen sequenced in a study of blood T cell repertoires in COVID-19. The data were produced by immunoSEQ multiplex PCR, yet TCRdb's version contains in-frame clones alone and is incomplete. The sample lists about 96,000 clones, less than 85% seen once, with 15% to 20% in the top ten. The specimen was peripheral blood. The receptors shown here come from an older woman with acute or convalescent COVID-19.

The chain couples TRBV5-7 to TRBJ2-7; 8 bases are shared with TRBD2. TRBV5-7 is flagged as an ORF with uncertain function. V gave up 2 bases and J gave up 4 bases; unmatched junction bases: 11. The CDR3 has 16 amino acids. CDR3 coding DNA: TGTGCCAGCAGCTTTTGGGTGGGACTAGTGACGTACGAGCAGTACTTC. Translating it yields CASSFWVGLVTYEQYF.

The chain couples TRBV5-4 to TRBJ2-1; TRBD1 aligns across 11 bases. Trimming at V came to 4 bases and at J to 7 bases, leaving 4 bases not matched to a gene. CDR1 is SGHNT and CDR2 is YYREEE in the germline V gene (reference sequence). This CDR3 has 14 amino acids. The DNA of the CDR3 is TGTGCCAGCAGCAGGGGGGACAGGGGGAATGAGCAGTTCTTC. Translation: CASSRGDRGNEQFF. Variable domain in full (rest from reference TRBV5-4 and TRBJ2-1): ETGVTQSPTHLIKTRGQQVTLRCSSQSGHNTVSWYQQALGQGPQFIFQYYREEENGRGNFPPRFSGLQFPNYSSELNVNALELDDSALYLCASSRGDRGNEQFFGPGTRLTVL.

The CDR3 nucleotides are TGTGCCACCAGCGGGACAGGGGGGATCCAGCCCCAGCATTTT. Translation gives CATSGTGGIQPQHF. The chain employs TRBV15 and TRBJ1-5, with TRBD1 matching over 11 bases. After removal of 5 bases from V and 7 bases from J, the junction contained 4 bases not matched to a gene. Per germline, CDR1 LNHNV and CDR2 YYDKDF (reference sequence). The CDR3 is 14 residues long.

The chain combines TRBV5-1 with TRBJ2-7, with D possibly matching TRBD2 (7 bases). This CDR3 has 13 residues. Trimming removed 2 bases from V and 4 bases from J, with 10 bases in between. Germline V CDR1 and CDR2: SGHRS, YFSETQ. CDR3: CASSFRGAYEQYF. In DNA form, the CDR3 reads TGCGCCAGCAGCTTTCGGGGGGCTTACGAGCAGTACTTC.

This chain links TRBV7-2 with TRBJ1-1; 7 nucleotides agree with TRBD1. The germline CDR1 and CDR2 sequences are SGHTA and FQGNSA. This CDR3 spans 13 amino acids. The J segment lost 3 bases and the V segment lost 6 bases, leaving 4 bases of the junction unmatched. The CDR3 here is CASSRDRDTEAFF. In DNA form, the CDR3 reads TGTGCCAGCAGTCGGGACAGAGACACTGAAGCTTTCTTT.

This rearrangement joins TRBV19 to TRBJ1-1, with unresolved D. Between the trimmed V and J ends, which lost 1 base and 7 bases, there was a span of 13 bases. CDR3 length equals 14 residues. The germline V gene encodes CDR1 LNHDA and CDR2 SQIVND (reference sequence). CDR3 DNA: TGTGCCAGTAGTATAGTCGTGACCGCAGGTGAAGCTTTCTTT. Protein product: CASSIVVTAGEAFF.